The 29 T cell receptor beta chains presented below share a single source sample, sequenced in a study of identifying expanded T cells in peripheral blood. Sequencing used immunoSEQ multiplex PCR; TCRdb keeps in-frame clones, though not all of them. Of 50,000 to 75,000 clones in the sample, about 87% are singletons; the top ten hold 4.7%. The sample was blood. The receptors shown here come from a person aged 18 to 70 in good health.

The V and J genes are TRBV2 and TRBJ2-5, with 7 bases fitting TRBD2. Germline assignment: CDR1 SNHLY and CDR2 FYNNEI. After removal of 9 bases from V and 3 bases from J, the junction contained 7 bases not matched to a gene. This CDR3 is 13 amino acids long. Here the CDR3 reads CARTGTTEETQYF. The CDR3 DNA reads TGTGCCAGGACCGGGACTACCGAAGAGACCCAGTACTTC.

The chain couples TRBV2 to TRBJ2-7, with D tentatively TRBD2 (6 bases). CDR1 and CDR2 (germline): SNHLY, FYNNEI. V was clipped by 7 bases and J by 2 bases, with 9 bases between them. The CDR3 runs to 12 residues. The CDR3 DNA is TGTGCCAGCATAGGGACTCCCTACGAGCAGTACTTC. It encodes CASIGTPYEQYF.

CDR3 sequence (DNA): TGTGCCAGCAGCACCACTGGAGGGGGCGGGTCTGGGGCCAACGTCCTGACTTTC. Translation: CASSTTGGGGSGANVLTF. The chain combines TRBV5-4 with TRBJ2-6; tentative D call: TRBD1 (7 bases). V gave up 4 bases and J gave up 1 base, with 18 bases separating them. Germline CDR1 is SGHNT and CDR2 is YYREEE (reference sequence). The CDR3 is made up of 18 amino acids.

A few counts support this clone. The CDR3 DNA is TGCAGCGTCGTCAGTGGAGGTGGGGGCTACAATGAGCAGTTCTTC. Translated, it gives CSVVSGGGGYNEQFF. The chain carries TRBV29-1 and TRBJ2-1, with D perhaps TRBD1 or TRBD2 (5 bases each). V lost 6 bases and J 3 bases, leaving 18 bases between the germline ends. This CDR3 is 15 amino acids long. Germline CDR1 and CDR2: SQVTM and ANQGSEA.

The chain employs TRBV5-1 and TRBJ2-1; no clear D gene. The V gene lost 6 bases and the J gene lost 8 bases, with 12 bases spanning the gap. Germline CDR1 is SGHRS and CDR2 is YFSETQ. The CDR3 is made up of 12 amino acids. The CDR3 loop reads CASTQDEDEQFF. The CDR3 DNA sequence: TGCGCCAGCACCCAAGATGAGGATGAGCAGTTCTTC.

The genes are TRBV11-2 and TRBJ2-1; no clear D gene. The ends were cut back, 1 base at V and 9 bases at J, with 7 bases in the middle. The CDR3 extends over 12 amino acids. The germline V gene has CDR1 SGHAT and CDR2 FQNNGV. The CDR3 coding sequence is TGTGCCAGCAGCTTAGTCCCCCCTGAGCAGTTCTTC. Residues: CASSLVPPEQFF.

The rearrangement uses TRBV7-9 and TRBJ2-2, with TRBD1 as a possible D gene (5 bases). This CDR3 contains 17 residues. V was trimmed by 2 bases and J by 5 bases, leaving 18 bases between them. CDR1 SEHNR and CDR2 FQNEAQ come from the germline V gene (reference sequence). The DNA for the CDR3 is TGTGCCAGCAGCTTAAATACGAAAACAGGCGTTACCGGGGAGCTGTTTTTT. The encoded protein is CASSLNTKTGVTGELFF.

This sequence joins TRBV6-1 and TRBJ1-4; TRBD1 aligns across 7 bases. After removal of 8 bases from V and 7 bases from J, the junction contained 7 bases not matched to a gene. The germline gives CDR1 MNHNS, CDR2 SASEGT. The CDR3 is 13 residues long. CDR3 loop: CASLRGQGEKLFF. The CDR3 DNA reads as TGTGCCAGCCTAAGGGGGCAGGGTGAAAAACTGTTTTTT.

This chain links TRBV6-1 with TRBJ2-5, with D possibly TRBD2 on 6 matching bases. Between the trimmed V and J ends, which lost 2 bases and 2 bases, there was a span of 15 bases. The CDR3 extends over 16 amino acids. Germline CDR1 and CDR2: MNHNS and SASEGT. The CDR3 sequence: CASSEQGGTGQETQYF. The CDR3, as DNA: TGTGCCAGCAGTGAACAAGGAGGGACGGGGCAAGAGACCCAGTACTTC.

The J gene is TRBJ2-7, the V gene TRBV5-1; 7 bases agree with TRBD1. This CDR3 contains 16 residues. Germline lookup yields CDR1 SGHRS and CDR2 YFSETQ. J was trimmed by 6 bases and V by 0 bases; bases with no gene match: 12. CDR3 coding DNA: TGCGCCAGCAGCTTGGATCCCGGGACAGTGAATCGCGAGCAGTACTTC. This gives the protein CASSLDPGTVNREQYF.

This clone was seen a single time. This sequence joins TRBV19 and TRBJ2-1, with 8 bases matching TRBD2. Germline trimming cut 5 bases from V and 6 bases from J; bases unmatched to any gene: 21. Germline CDR1 LNHDA, CDR2 SQIVND (reference sequence). CDR3 length: 19 residues. The CDR3 loop reads CASSLRGQAGGFEGNEQFF. For the CDR3, the DNA is TGTGCCAGTAGTCTCCGGGGGCAGGCGGGAGGCTTCGAGGGCAATGAGCAGTTCTTC.

This chain connects TRBV10-3 to TRBJ1-2, with D possibly TRBD1 on 5 matching bases. The ends were cut back, 4 bases at V and 7 bases at J, with 22 bases in the middle. The length of the CDR3 is 16 residues. Germline lookup yields CDR1 ENHRY and CDR2 SYGVKD. The CDR3 DNA reads as TGTGCCATCAGTGCGAGACAGCCCCCGGCAGCCTCTGGCTACACCTTC. This gives the protein CAISARQPPAASGYTF.

V and J are TRBV21-1 and TRBJ2-7; TRBD1, as called in the table, went unchecked against the DNA. TRBV21-1 is a listed pseudogene. The CDR3 consists of 14 residues. The DNA for the CDR3 is TGTGCCAGCAGCAAACGGGACAGCTCCTACGAGCAGTACTTC. It is translated as CASSKRDSSYEQYF.

The chain uses TRBV6-1 and TRBJ1-2, with D possibly matching TRBD1 (6 bases). The CDR3 has 15 residues. CDR1 and CDR2 from the germline V gene are MNHNS and SASEGT. With 2 bases removed from V and 7 bases from J, the gap between germline ends came to 17 bases. CDR3 region: CASSEMGSPGVGYTF. The CDR3 DNA reads as TGTGCCAGCAGTGAAATGGGGTCCCCAGGGGTTGGCTACACCTTC.

J is TRBJ1-1 and V is TRBV9; 7 bases agree with TRBD1. Germline V gene data show CDR1 as SGDLS and CDR2 as YYNGEE. Unmatched junction bases numbered 9, after V lost 6 bases and J lost 1 base. The CDR3 is 15 amino acids. The CDR3 nucleotides read TGTGCCAGCACCAGACAGGGCCTGGGGAACACTGAAGCTTTCTTT. It translates to CASTRQGLGNTEAFF. The complete variable domain, with remaining parts taken from reference TRBV9 and TRBJ1-1, reads DSGVTQTPKHLITATGQRVTLRCSPRSGDLSVYWYQQSLDQGLQFLIQYYNGEERAKGNILERFSAQQFPDLHSELNLSSLELGDSALYFCASTRQGLGNTEAFFGQGTRLTVV.

The chain couples TRBV28 to TRBJ1-1; TRBD1 aligns across 10 bases. The CDR3 covers 13 residues. Trimming cost V 6 bases and J 10 bases; bases outside gene matches: 8. Germline values: CDR1 MDHEN, CDR2 SYDVKM. The CDR3 here is CASRKPGQGLAFF. The CDR3 coding sequence is TGTGCCAGCAGGAAACCGGGACAGGGGTTAGCTTTCTTT.

The chain carries TRBV9 and TRBJ2-7; D is uncertain. CDR3 size: 13 residues. The germline V gene has CDR1 SGDLS and CDR2 YYNGEE. V lost 4 bases and J lost 1, with 9 bases in between. DNA of the CDR3: TGTGCCAGCAGCCGGATGGGTTCCTACGAGCAGTACTTC. Translating it yields CASSRMGSYEQYF.

This clone has only one observation. The gene calls are TRBV4-2 and TRBJ1-2, with D unclear. V lost 0 bases, J lost 3 bases, and 14 bases lay in between. The CDR3 spans 16 residues. Germline CDR1 and CDR2: LGHNA and YNFKEQ. In DNA form, the CDR3 reads TGTGCCAGCAGCCAAGAGGCCCTGGCAGCCGACTATGGCTACACCTTC. This encodes CASSQEALAADYGYTF.

There are a few counts of this clone. The chain is built from TRBV9 and TRBJ1-6; D remains unclear. The ends were cut back, 0 bases at V and 8 bases at J, with 9 bases in the middle. From germline, CDR1 is SGDLS and CDR2 YYNGEE. The CDR3 is made up of 14 amino acids. The DNA of the CDR3 is TGTGCCAGCAGCGTAGCCGGGGTTGATTCACCCCTCCACTTT. Translated: CASSVAGVDSPLHF.

CDR3 region: CASSLTSGGTDTQYF. The DNA for the CDR3 is TGTGCCAGCAGTTTAACTAGCGGGGGAACAGATACGCAGTATTTT. The V and J genes are TRBV27 and TRBJ2-3; 11 bases line up with TRBD2. CDR1 and CDR2 (germline): MNHEY, SMNVEV (reference sequence). The CDR3 runs to 15 residues. Trimming took 2 bases from V and 3 from J; bases not matched to a gene: 1.

The V gene is TRBV5-6, the J gene TRBJ2-7; D gene ambiguous. CDR1 is SGHDT, CDR2 YYEEEE, per germline. This CDR3 region has 13 residues. Trimming removed 4 bases at V and 4 bases at J, with 12 bases between. The CDR3 sequence: CASSRPVGYEQYF. CDR3 coding DNA: TGTGCCAGCAGCCGTCCCGTTGGGTACGAGCAGTACTTC. The entire variable domain, with the rest obtained from reference TRBV5-6 and TRBJ2-7, is as follows: DAGVTQSPTHLIKTRGQQVTLRCSPKSGHDTVSWYQQALGQGPQFIFQYYEEEERQRGNFPDRFSGHQFPNYSSELNVNALLLGDSALYLCASSRPVGYEQYFGPGTRLTVT.

This chain joins TRBV6-5 and TRBJ1-1, with a tentative D call TRBD1 (5 bases). The CDR3 length is 16 residues. Germline CDR1 reads MNHEY; CDR2 reads SVGAGI. V was cut by 0 bases and J by 1 base, with 12 bases left in between. CDR3 in amino acids: CASSYSSRGPNTEAFF. The CDR3 nucleotides read TGTGCCAGCAGTTACTCAAGCCGGGGCCCGAACACTGAAGCTTTCTTT.

The sample holds a few counts of this clone. V gene TRBV27 combines with J gene TRBJ1-5; no clear D gene. Trimming cost V 5 bases and J 0 bases, with 11 bases left between them. Germline CDR1 and CDR2: MNHEY and SMNVEV (reference sequence). The CDR3 is made up of 15 amino acids. The CDR3 DNA is TGTGCCAGCAGTCTTGGGCGGTATAGCAATCAGCCCCAGCATTTT. The encoded protein is CASSLGRYSNQPQHF.

This clone has just a few counts. V usage is TRBV6-5 and J usage is TRBJ1-6; 8 bases fit TRBD1. Germline-derived CDR1 and CDR2 are MNHEY and SVGAGI. The junction had 10 bases not matched to a gene; V was cut back by 6 bases and J by 9 bases. The CDR3 sequence is 15 residues long. CDR3 loop: CASSKGADRASPLHF. The CDR3 nucleotides are TGTGCCAGCAGCAAAGGGGCGGACAGGGCTTCACCCCTCCACTTT.

The gene calls are TRBV19 and TRBJ2-2, with a weak D call TRBD2 (5 bases). Looked up from germline, CDR1 is LNHDA and CDR2 is SQIVND (reference sequence). V was shortened by 7 bases and J by 3 bases, with 12 bases between the two germline ends. The CDR3 extends over 14 amino acids. The CDR3 region is CASKVPGYTGELFF. The CDR3 bases are TGTGCCAGTAAGGTCCCGGGGTACACCGGGGAGCTGTTTTTT. Variable domain in full (rest from reference TRBV19 and TRBJ2-2): DGGITQSPKYLFRKEGQNVTLSCEQNLNHDAMYWYRQDPGQGLRLIYYSQIVNDFQKGDIAEGYSVSREKKESFPLTVTSAQKNPTAFYLCASKVPGYTGELFFGEGSRLTVL.

The rearrangement links TRBV28 to TRBJ1-2, with D possibly matching TRBD1 (5 bases). The CDR3 runs to 15 residues. Germline lookup yields CDR1 MDHEN and CDR2 SYDVKM. Trimming stripped 6 bases from V and 4 bases from J, with 18 bases between. CDR3 sequence (DNA): TGTGCCAGCAGCCCCTCTCTTTGGGGGAGCTATGGCTACACCTTC. The encoded protein is CASSPSLWGSYGYTF.

The rearrangement uses TRBV2 and TRBJ2-7; weak D call: TRBD2 (6 bases). V dropped 0 bases and J dropped 3 bases, with 9 bases sitting between them. The CDR3 covers 14 residues. Germline V gives CDR1 SNHLY, CDR2 FYNNEI. The CDR3 nucleotides are TGTGCCAGCAGTGAAGCGCTGGGGGGCTACGAGCAGTACTTC. As protein: CASSEALGGYEQYF.

The rearrangement links TRBV7-3 to TRBJ1-3; D not resolved. V was trimmed by 6 bases and J by 10 bases, leaving 13 bases between them. The V gene's germline CDR1 is SGHTA and CDR2 FQGTGA. This CDR3 is built from 12 residues. The CDR3 protein is CASSIEEGTIYF. Here the CDR3 DNA reads TGTGCCAGCAGTATAGAGGAGGGTACCATATATTTT. Together with reference TRBV7-3 and TRBJ1-3, the CDR3 gives the full variable domain: GAGVSQTPSNKVTEKGKYVELRCDPISGHTALYWYRQSLGQGPEFLIYFQGTGAADDSGLPNDRFFAVRPEGSVSTLKIQRTERGDSAVYLCASSIEEGTIYFGEGSWLTVV.

The chain joins TRBV7-2 to TRBJ2-7; TRBD1 matches at 7 bases. The CDR3 extends over 14 amino acids. Per germline, CDR1 SGHTA and CDR2 FQGNSA. The ends lost 6 bases at V and 2 bases at J; junction bases unmatched: 7. The CDR3 nucleotides are TGTGCCAGCAGTCAGTTGGGGACAGCCTACGAGCAGTACTTC. The encoded protein is CASSQLGTAYEQYF. Drawing the rest from reference TRBV7-2 and TRBJ2-7, the complete variable domain is GAGVSQSPSNKVTEKGKDVELRCDPISGHTALYWYRQSLGQGLEFLIYFQGNSAPDKSGLPSDRFSAERTGGSVSTLTIQRTQQEDSAVYLCASSQLGTAYEQYFGPGTRLTVT.